This entry concerns a single T cell receptor (beta chain). These data originate in a study of shared clonotypes between healthy human individuals. All the donors were Caucasian adults who lived in Nashville, Tennessee. For genomic DNA, unsorted samples relied on around 93 million PBMCs. The CDR3 covers 16 residues. The V gene's germline CDR1 is SGHRS and CDR2 YFSETQ. J gave up 2 bases and V 5 bases, and 9 bases lay outside the gene matches. Profiling relied on immunoSEQ multiplex PCR, and the TCRdb table lists in-frame clones only, not all of them. This sample has 450,000 to 500,000 clones; about 84% occur once, and the top ten carry about 12%.

The sample comprised PBMCs. The rearrangement links TRBV5-1 to TRBJ2-2, with 7 bases aligning to TRBD1. The source is a woman between 35 and 50 years old in good health. Some clones in this sample may be carry-over from other donors' samples. The CDR3 reads CASRAGTGANTGELFF. CDR3 in DNA: TGCGCCAGCAGAGCCGGTACAGGGGCTAACACCGGGGAGCTGTTTTTT. Filled out from reference TRBV5-1 and TRBJ2-2, the complete variable domain reads KAGVTQTPRYLIKTRGQQVTLSCSPISGHRSVSWYQQTPGQGLQFLFEYFSETQRNKGNFPGRFSGRQFSNSRSEMNVSTLELGDSALYLCASRAGTGANTGELFFGEGSRLTVL.